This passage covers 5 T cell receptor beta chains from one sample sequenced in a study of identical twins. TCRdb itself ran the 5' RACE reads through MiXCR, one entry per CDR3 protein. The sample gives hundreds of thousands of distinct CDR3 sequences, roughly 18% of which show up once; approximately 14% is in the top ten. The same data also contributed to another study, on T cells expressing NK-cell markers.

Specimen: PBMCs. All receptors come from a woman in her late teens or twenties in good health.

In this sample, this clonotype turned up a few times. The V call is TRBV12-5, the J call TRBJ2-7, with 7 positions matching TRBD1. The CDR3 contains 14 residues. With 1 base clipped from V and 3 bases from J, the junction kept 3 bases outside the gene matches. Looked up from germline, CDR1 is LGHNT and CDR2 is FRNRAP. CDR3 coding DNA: TGTGCTAGTGGTTTGGGGACAGGACTCTACGAGCAGTACTTC. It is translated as CASGLGTGLYEQYF.

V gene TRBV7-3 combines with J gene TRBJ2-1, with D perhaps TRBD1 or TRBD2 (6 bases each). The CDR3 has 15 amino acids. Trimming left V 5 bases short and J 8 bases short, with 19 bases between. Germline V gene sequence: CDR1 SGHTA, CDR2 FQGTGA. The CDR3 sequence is CASSLEGRYRDEQFF. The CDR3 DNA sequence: TGTGCCAGCAGCCTGGAGGGCAGGTACAGGGATGAGCAGTTCTTC.

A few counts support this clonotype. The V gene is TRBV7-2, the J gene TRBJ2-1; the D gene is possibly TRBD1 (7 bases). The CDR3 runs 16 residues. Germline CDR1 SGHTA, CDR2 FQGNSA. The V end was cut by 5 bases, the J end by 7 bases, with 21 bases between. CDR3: CASSGQGGLSMNEQFF. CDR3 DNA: TGTGCCAGCAGCGGCCAGGGGGGTCTCAGTATGAATGAGCAGTTCTTC.

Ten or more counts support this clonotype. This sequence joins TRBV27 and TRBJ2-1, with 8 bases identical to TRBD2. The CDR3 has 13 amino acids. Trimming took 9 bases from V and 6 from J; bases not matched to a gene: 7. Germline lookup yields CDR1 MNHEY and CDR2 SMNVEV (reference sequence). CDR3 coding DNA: TGTGCCAGTTCACCGGGACTAGGCAATGAGCAGTTCTTC. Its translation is CASSPGLGNEQFF.

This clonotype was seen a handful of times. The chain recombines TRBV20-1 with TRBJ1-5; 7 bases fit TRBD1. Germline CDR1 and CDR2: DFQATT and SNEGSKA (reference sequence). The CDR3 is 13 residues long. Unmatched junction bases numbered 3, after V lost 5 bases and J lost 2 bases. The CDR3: CSALTGGNQPQHF. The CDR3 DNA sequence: TGCAGTGCTCTTACAGGGGGCAATCAGCCCCAGCATTTT.